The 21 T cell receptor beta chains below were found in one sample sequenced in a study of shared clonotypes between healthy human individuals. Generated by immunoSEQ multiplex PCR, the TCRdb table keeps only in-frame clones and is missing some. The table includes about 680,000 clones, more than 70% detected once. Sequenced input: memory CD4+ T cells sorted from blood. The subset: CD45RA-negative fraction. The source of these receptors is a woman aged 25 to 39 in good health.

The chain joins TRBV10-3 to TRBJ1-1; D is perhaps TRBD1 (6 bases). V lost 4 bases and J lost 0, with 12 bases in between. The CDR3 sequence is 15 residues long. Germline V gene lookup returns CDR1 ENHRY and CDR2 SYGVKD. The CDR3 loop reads CAISGETGMNTEAFF. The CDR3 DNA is TGTGCCATCAGTGGGGAGACAGGCATGAACACTGAAGCTTTCTTT.

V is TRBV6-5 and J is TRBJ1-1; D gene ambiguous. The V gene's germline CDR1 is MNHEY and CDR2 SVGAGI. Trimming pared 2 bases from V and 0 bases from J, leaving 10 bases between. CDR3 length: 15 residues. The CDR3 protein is CASSYRQTLNTEAFF. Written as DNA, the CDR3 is TGTGCCAGCAGTTACAGGCAGACCTTGAACACTGAAGCTTTCTTT.

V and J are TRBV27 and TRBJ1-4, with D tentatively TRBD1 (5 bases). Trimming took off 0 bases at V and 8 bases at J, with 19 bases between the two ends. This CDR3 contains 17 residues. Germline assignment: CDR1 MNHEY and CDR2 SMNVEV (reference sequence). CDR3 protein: CASSLSRRRGPNEKLFF. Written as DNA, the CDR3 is TGTGCCAGCAGTTTATCGCGTCGGAGGGGACCGAACGAAAAACTGTTTTTT. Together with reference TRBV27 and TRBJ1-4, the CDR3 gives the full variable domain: EAQVTQNPRYLITVTGKKLTVTCSQNMNHEYMSWYRQDPGLGLRQIYYSMNVEVTDKGDVPEGYKVSRKEKRNFPLILESPSPNQTSLYFCASSLSRRRGPNEKLFFGSGTQLSVL.

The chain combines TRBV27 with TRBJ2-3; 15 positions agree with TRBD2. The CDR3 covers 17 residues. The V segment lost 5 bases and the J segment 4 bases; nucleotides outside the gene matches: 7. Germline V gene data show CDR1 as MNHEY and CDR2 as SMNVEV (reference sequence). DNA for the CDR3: TGTGCCAGCAGTCCGGGGACTAGCGGGAGGTTTGCAGATACGCAGTATTTT. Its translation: CASSPGTSGRFADTQYF.

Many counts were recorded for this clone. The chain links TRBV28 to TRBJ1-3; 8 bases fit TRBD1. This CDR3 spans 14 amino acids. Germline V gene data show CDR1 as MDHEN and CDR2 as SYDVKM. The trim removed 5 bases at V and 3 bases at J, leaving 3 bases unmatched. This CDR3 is CASSTTGVGNTIYF. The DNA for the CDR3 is TGTGCCAGCAGTACGACAGGGGTTGGAAACACCATATATTTT.

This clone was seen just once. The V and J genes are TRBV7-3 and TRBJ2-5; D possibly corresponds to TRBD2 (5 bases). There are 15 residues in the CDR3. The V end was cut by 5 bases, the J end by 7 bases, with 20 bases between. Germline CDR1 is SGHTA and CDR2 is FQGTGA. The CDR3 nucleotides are TGTGCCAGCAGCCCTTCAGGTTCCCGGGCGGGGACCCAGTACTTC. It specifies CASSPSGSRAGTQYF.

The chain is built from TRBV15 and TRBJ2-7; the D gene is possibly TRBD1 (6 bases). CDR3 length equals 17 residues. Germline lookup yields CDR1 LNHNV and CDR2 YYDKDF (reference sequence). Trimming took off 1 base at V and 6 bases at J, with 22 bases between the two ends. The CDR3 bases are TGTGCCACCAGCAGAGGTTCTGCGGCAGGGGTAGGTGTCGAGCAGTACTTC. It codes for CATSRGSAAGVGVEQYF.

The CDR3 coding sequence is TGTGCCACCTCCCGAAATAACAGGGCCGGGGAGCTGTTTTTT. It specifies CATSRNNRAGELFF. The rearrangement links TRBV2 to TRBJ2-2, with a tentative D call TRBD1 (6 bases). Germline V lookup: CDR1 SNHLY, CDR2 FYNNEI. There are 14 residues in the CDR3. V lost 10 bases, J lost 6 bases, and 18 bases lay in between.

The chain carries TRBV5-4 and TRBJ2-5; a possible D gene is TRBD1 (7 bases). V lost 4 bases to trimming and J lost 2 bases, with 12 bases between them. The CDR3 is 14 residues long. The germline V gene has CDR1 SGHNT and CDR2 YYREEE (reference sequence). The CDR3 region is CASSAGTAQETQYF. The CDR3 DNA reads TGTGCCAGCAGCGCGGGGACAGCACAAGAGACCCAGTACTTC.

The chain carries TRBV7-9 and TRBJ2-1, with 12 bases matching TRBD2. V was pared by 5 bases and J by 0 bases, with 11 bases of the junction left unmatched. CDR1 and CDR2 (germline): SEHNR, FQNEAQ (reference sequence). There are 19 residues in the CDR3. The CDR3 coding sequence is TGTGCCAGCAGCACCGGGACTAGCGGGCCGCCGAGCTCCTACAATGAGCAGTTCTTC. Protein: CASSTGTSGPPSSYNEQFF.

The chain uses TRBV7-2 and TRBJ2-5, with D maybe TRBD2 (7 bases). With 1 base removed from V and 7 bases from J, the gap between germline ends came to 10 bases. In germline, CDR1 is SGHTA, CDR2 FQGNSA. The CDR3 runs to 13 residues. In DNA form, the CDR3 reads TGTGCCAGCAGCTTAGATAGGGGGGGGACCCAGTACTTC. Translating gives CASSLDRGGTQYF. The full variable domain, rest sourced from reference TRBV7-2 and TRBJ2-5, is GAGVSQSPSNKVTEKGKDVELRCDPISGHTALYWYRQSLGQGLEFLIYFQGNSAPDKSGLPSDRFSAERTGGSVSTLTIQRTQQEDSAVYLCASSLDRGGTQYFGPGTRLLVL.

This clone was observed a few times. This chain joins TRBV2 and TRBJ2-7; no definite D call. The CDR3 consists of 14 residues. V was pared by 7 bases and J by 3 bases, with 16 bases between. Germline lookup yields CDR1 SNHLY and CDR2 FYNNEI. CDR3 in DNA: TGTGCCAGCAAAGGGTCCCTCTCGATCTACGAGCAGTACTTC. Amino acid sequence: CASKGSLSIYEQYF. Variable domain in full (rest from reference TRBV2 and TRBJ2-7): EPEVTQTPSHQVTQMGQEVILRCVPISNHLYFYWYRQILGQKVEFLVSFYNNEISEKSEIFDDQFSVERPDGSNFTLKIRSTKLEDSAMYFCASKGSLSIYEQYFGPGTRLTVT.

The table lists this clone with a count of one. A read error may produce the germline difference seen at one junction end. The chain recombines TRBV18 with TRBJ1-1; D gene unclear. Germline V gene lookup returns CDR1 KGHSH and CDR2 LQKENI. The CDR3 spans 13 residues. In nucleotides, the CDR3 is TGTGCCAGCTCACCAAAGGTATCCACTAAAGCTTTCTTT. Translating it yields CASSPKVSTKAFF.

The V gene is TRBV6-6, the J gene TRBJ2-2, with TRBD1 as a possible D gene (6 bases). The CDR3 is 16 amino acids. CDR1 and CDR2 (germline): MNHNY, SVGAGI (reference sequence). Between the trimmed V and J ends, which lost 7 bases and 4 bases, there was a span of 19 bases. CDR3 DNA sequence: TGTGCCAGCACCCTGGGCGCAGGGGTGGTCACCGGGGAGCTGTTTTTT. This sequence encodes CASTLGAGVVTGELFF.

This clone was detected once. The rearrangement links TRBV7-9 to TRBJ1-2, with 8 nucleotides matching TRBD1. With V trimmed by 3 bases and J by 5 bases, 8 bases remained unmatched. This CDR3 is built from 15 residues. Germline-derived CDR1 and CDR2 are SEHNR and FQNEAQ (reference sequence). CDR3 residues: CASSLDGTGLYGYTF. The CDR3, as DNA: TGTGCCAGCAGCTTGGACGGGACAGGCTTGTATGGCTACACCTTC.

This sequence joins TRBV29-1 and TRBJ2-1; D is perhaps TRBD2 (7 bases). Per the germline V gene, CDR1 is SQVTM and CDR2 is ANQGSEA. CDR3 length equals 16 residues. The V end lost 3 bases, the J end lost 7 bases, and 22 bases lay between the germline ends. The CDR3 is CSVDEGGLGGVNEQFF. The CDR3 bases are TGCAGCGTTGACGAGGGGGGGCTCGGTGGTGTGAATGAGCAGTTCTTC.

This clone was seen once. In DNA form, the CDR3 reads TGTGCCAGCAGTGAGCTCGGGACAGGGAGTCCGCCCCAGCATTTT. This translates into CASSELGTGSPPQHF. This rearrangement joins TRBV6-1 to TRBJ1-5, with TRBD1 matching over 9 bases. The CDR3 spans 15 residues. J lost 9 bases, V lost 3 bases, and 9 bases had no gene match. The germline V gene encodes CDR1 MNHNS and CDR2 SASEGT.

The CDR3 protein is CASSLDRGDLQYF. CDR3 nucleotides: TGCGCCAGCAGCTTGGACAGGGGAGACTTACAGTACTTC. The chain joins TRBV5-1 to TRBJ2-7, with TRBD1 matching over 7 bases. The V gene's germline CDR1 is SGHRS and CDR2 YFSETQ. This CDR3 has 13 residues. With 0 bases clipped from V and 10 bases from J, the junction kept 7 bases outside the gene matches.

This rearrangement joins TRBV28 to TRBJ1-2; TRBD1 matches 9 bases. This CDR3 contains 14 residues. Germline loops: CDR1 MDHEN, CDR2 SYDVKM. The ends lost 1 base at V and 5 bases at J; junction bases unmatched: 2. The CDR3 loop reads CASSLYRGQYGYTF. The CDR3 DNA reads TGTGCCAGCAGTTTATACAGGGGGCAGTATGGCTACACCTTC.

CDR3 sequence reads: CASSSDRSGNTIYF. DNA for the CDR3: TGTGCCAGCAGTTCTGACCGCTCTGGAAACACCATATATTTT. J is TRBJ1-3 and V is TRBV11-2; the D is unclear. Per germline, CDR1 SGHAT and CDR2 FQNNGV. V lost 6 bases, J lost 0 bases, and 9 bases lay in between. The CDR3 is 14 amino acids. The whole variable domain, remainder taken from reference TRBV11-2 and TRBJ1-3, is EAGVAQSPRYKIIEKRQSVAFWCNPISGHATLYWYQQILGQGPKLLIQFQNNGVVDDSQLPKDRFSAERLKGVDSTLKIQPAKLEDSAVYLCASSSDRSGNTIYFGEGSWLTVV.

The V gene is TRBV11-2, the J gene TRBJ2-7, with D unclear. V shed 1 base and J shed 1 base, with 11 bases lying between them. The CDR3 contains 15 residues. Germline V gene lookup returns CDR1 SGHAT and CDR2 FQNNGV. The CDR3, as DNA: TGTGCCAGCAGCTTAGTTAGGATTGAATCCTACGAGCAGTACTTC. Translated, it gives CASSLVRIESYEQYF.